This TCR beta chain was profiled in a study of chemoradiotherapy in HPV16-positive cancers. Study-wide context: A couple of HPV16-positive patients' cells yielded candidate HPV-specific clones and common motifs. Study outcomes and limitations: Candidate HPV-specific clones and E7-related TCR motifs grew in tumor during treatment. The functional HPV-specific definition rests on just two HPV16-positive patients.

Assay: immunoSEQ multiplex PCR; the TCRdb copy retains only in-frame clones and omits some. The sample comprises 8,000 to 9,000 clones, 74% of which are singletons, and 7.5% to 9% rests with the top ten. A note on this clone: Its antigen is unknown.

Germline V lookup: CDR1 SGHDT, CDR2 YYEEEE. This CDR3 spans 16 amino acids. After removal of 3 bases from V and 4 bases from J, the junction contained 10 bases not matched to a gene. Sampling was done from a patient who underwent chemoradiotherapy. The rearrangement uses TRBV5-6 and TRBJ2-1; TRBD2 matches at 7 bases. The sequence was obtained from a human donor with HPV-associated anogenital cancer. As DNA, the CDR3 is TGTGCCAGCAGCTCCCCGGGGCGCGGGGGTTACAATGAGCAGTTCTTC. Translation gives CASSSPGRGGYNEQFF.